The present T cell receptor (beta chain) was sequenced within a study of tissue T cells after allogeneic stem cell transplantation. Study-wide points: Motif-based clustering found tissue-specific repertoire signatures shared across patients, though few clones were shared.

Comparators without hematopoietic cell transplant had other cancers, at least five gastrointestinal samples, and no known gastrointestinal disease. Details on this clone: Its antigen remains unidentified.

Germline CDR1 and CDR2: MGHDK and SYGVNS. This CDR3 comprises 15 residues. Repertoires were generated with immunoSEQ multiplex PCR, while TCRdb's copy carries only in-frame clones and drops some. Of about 1,600 clones in the sample, roughly four fifths are singletons; the top ten hold around 13%. This clonotype was sampled from a woman aged 18 to 55 with breast cancer. The rearrangement joins TRBV25-1 to TRBJ2-7, with 8 nucleotides matching TRBD2. The sequences come from esophagus tissue, collected at autopsy. CDR3 in amino acids: CAQPRPGGGEHEQYF. Here the CDR3 DNA reads TGTGCTCAGCCTCGGCCGGGGGGGGGCGAACACGAGCAGTACTTC.